These T cell receptor beta chains were read from a single sample in a study of somatic mutations in cytotoxic T cells in rheumatoid arthritis. Repertoires were generated with immunoSEQ multiplex PCR, while TCRdb's copy carries only in-frame clones and drops some. The data hold about 19,000 clones, with around 85% observed a single time. Sequencing input: CD8+ T cells sorted from blood. These receptors came from a woman aged 35 to 49 with rheumatoid arthritis. CDR3s include the opening cysteine and the closing phenylalanine or tryptophan. A D gene is named only where the DNA matches it firmly. Size tells how often a clone was seen (once, few, many) or the class of an expanded clone, and some rows leave it out.

j_gene	len	d_gene	abundance	v_gene	CDR3aa	CDR3nt
TRBJ1-2	12	TRBD1	.	TRBV29-1	CSVGQGFRGYTF	TGCAGCGTTGGACAGGGGTTTCGAGGCTACACCTTC
TRBJ2-5	15	TRBD1	.	TRBV2	CASSSLKTGSETQYF	TGTGCCAGCAGTTCCCTCAAGACAGGGAGTGAGACCCAGTACTTC
TRBJ1-1	14	.	.	TRBV6-5	CASSYSSGWTEAFF	TGTGCCAGCAGTTACTCGTCGGGTTGGACTGAAGCTTTCTTT
TRBJ2-3	17	TRBD2	once	TRBV7-3	CASSLGLAGSSTDTQYF	TGTGCCAGCAGCTTGGGACTAGCGGGGTCTAGCACAGATACGCAGTATTTT
TRBJ2-1	17	.	.	TRBV6-1	CASSDPYRNLIYNEQFF	TGTGCCAGCAGTGATCCGTACAGGAACCTTATTTACAATGAGCAGTTCTTC
TRBJ2-3	17	TRBD2	.	TRBV19	CASSIPSGRGGLDTQYF	TGTGCCAGTAGTATCCCCTCGGGGCGGGGGGGCCTTGATACGCAGTATTTT
TRBJ1-2	15	TRBD1	.	TRBV14	CASSQDLRTGNGYTF	TGTGCCAGCAGCCAAGATCTAAGGACAGGGAATGGCTACACCTTC
TRBJ2-2	15	.	.	TRBV28	CASRYLGQNTGELFF	TGTGCCAGCCGGTACTTGGGGCAGAACACCGGGGAGCTGTTTTTT
TRBJ2-1	17	.	.	TRBV4-1	CASSPQAAKLSYNEQFF	TGCGCCAGCAGCCCCCAGGCAGCTAAGCTCTCCTACAATGAGCAGTTCTTC
TRBJ1-1	14	.	.	TRBV4-1	CASSLNAAQGVAFF	TGCGCCAGCAGCCTAAATGCAGCACAGGGAGTGGCTTTCTTT
TRBJ1-2	13	TRBD1	.	TRBV28	CASSWTGLYGYTF	TGTGCCAGCAGTTGGACAGGGCTGTATGGCTACACCTTC
TRBJ2-7	13	TRBD1	.	TRBV13	CASSLGQNYEQYF	TGTGCCAGCAGCTTGGGACAGAACTACGAGCAGTACTTC
TRBJ2-7	12	.	.	TRBV4-2	CASSQDRDEQYF	TGTGCCAGCAGCCAAGATAGAGACGAGCAGTACTTC
TRBJ2-5	14	TRBD1	.	TRBV15	CATSRERGQETQYF	TGTGCCACCAGCAGAGAGAGGGGGCAGGAGACCCAGTACTTC
TRBJ1-1	10	.	.	TRBV6-1	CASSYTEAFF	TGTGCCAGCAGTTATACTGAAGCTTTCTTT
TRBJ2-1	17	TRBD2	.	TRBV5-1	CASSSPREGSSYNEQFF	TGCGCCAGCAGCTCACCGAGGGAGGGGAGCTCCTACAATGAGCAGTTCTTC
TRBJ1-6	15	TRBD1	.	TRBV15	CATSVRTGDNSPLHF	TGTGCCACCAGCGTCCGGACAGGGGATAATTCACCCCTCCACTTT
TRBJ1-5	18	.	.	TRBV7-9	CASSLVGREGNSNQPQHF	TGTGCCAGCAGCTTAGTGGGCAGGGAGGGCAATAGCAATCAGCCCCAGCATTTT
TRBJ2-3	14	.	once	TRBV6-4	CASSEGGATDTQYF	TGTGCCAGCAGTGAGGGTGGAGCGACAGATACGCAGTATTTT
TRBJ1-2	16	TRBD1	.	TRBV11-2	CASSLIFTGDSNGYTF	TGTGCCAGCAGCTTAATTTTCACAGGGGACTCAAATGGCTACACCTTC
TRBJ1-2	15	TRBD1	.	TRBV19	CASSIDPTGVGGYTF	TGTGCCAGTAGTATAGATCCTACAGGGGTGGGAGGCTACACCTTC
TRBJ1-4	14	TRBD1	.	TRBV9	CASSGGQGLEKLFF	TGTGCCAGCAGCGGGGGACAGGGGCTAGAAAAACTGTTTTTT
TRBJ2-7	13	TRBD2	.	TRBV5-1	CASGPSGDYEQYF	TGCGCCAGCGGGCCTAGCGGAGACTACGAGCAGTACTTC
TRBJ2-1	13	.	.	TRBV6-5	CASSFGLNNEQFF	TGTGCCAGCAGTTTCGGACTGAACAATGAGCAGTTCTTC
TRBJ2-5	15	.	.	TRBV30	CAWKTGTSKTETQYF	TGTGCCTGGAAAACAGGGACGAGTAAGACAGAGACCCAGTACTTC
TRBJ2-6	19	TRBD2	.	TRBV4-1	CASSQEGLAGGPGANVLTF	TGCGCCAGCAGCCAGGAAGGACTAGCGGGAGGGCCTGGGGCCAACGTCCTGACTTTC
TRBJ1-1	13	.	.	TRBV7-9	CASSLPGDPEAFF	TGTGCCAGCAGCTTGCCAGGGGACCCAGAAGCTTTCTTT
TRBJ2-7	14	TRBD1	.	TRBV19	CASSISDRAHEQYF	TGTGCCAGTAGTATTAGTGACAGGGCCCACGAGCAGTACTTC
TRBJ2-7	17	TRBD2	once	TRBV18	CASSPGRLAGVVNEQYF	TGTGCCAGCTCACCAGGGCGCCTAGCGGGAGTCGTGAACGAGCAGTACTTC
TRBJ2-7	12	.	once	TRBV4-1	CASSQRTGEQYF	TGCGCCAGCAGCCAGAGAACGGGGGAGCAGTACTTC
TRBJ2-7	14	.	once	TRBV4-1	CASSHLGSAGEQYF	TGCGCCAGCAGCCACCTCGGGAGCGCGGGGGAGCAGTACTTC
TRBJ1-2	14	TRBD1	.	TRBV30	CAWTGGTAIVGYTF	TGTGCCTGGACAGGGGGAACGGCGATAGTTGGCTACACCTTC